The 13 T cell receptor beta chains below come from one sample, sequenced in a study of T-cell memory formation after mild COVID-19. TCRdb re-derived calls from the 5' RACE reads in MiXCR, one entry per CDR3 protein. This sample has 160,000 or so distinct CDR3 sequences, with less than 40% found just once. Sequencing input: PBMCs or a T cell subset sorted from them (not recorded which). These receptors all stem from an adult woman who had mild COVID-19 (a few samples of this study predate the infection). Cell type and time point are not known.

In this sample, this clonotype turned up many times. The V gene is TRBV24-1, the J gene TRBJ2-7, with 14 bases fitting TRBD2. Per germline, CDR1 KGHDR and CDR2 SFDVKD. The CDR3 runs 17 residues. The trim removed 2 bases at V and 9 bases at J, leaving 11 bases unmatched. Here the CDR3 DNA reads TGTGCCACCAGTGATTCACGCCGGGGACTAGCGGGAGAAGGGCAGTACTTC. The encoded protein is CATSDSRRGLAGEGQYF.

The CDR3 DNA reads TGTGCCAGTAGTCCGACGGGGAAGCCTAATCAGCCCCAGCATTTT. As protein: CASSPTGKPNQPQHF. The rearrangement joins TRBV19 to TRBJ1-5, with D unresolved. Germline CDR1 LNHDA, CDR2 SQIVND (reference sequence). V lost 5 bases to trimming and J lost 4 bases, with 15 bases between them. The CDR3 is made up of 15 amino acids.

The chain uses TRBV5-6 and TRBJ2-6; 7 positions match TRBD1. This CDR3 has 19 amino acids. Germline values: CDR1 SGHDT, CDR2 YYEEEE. Germline trimming cut 3 bases from V and 5 bases from J; bases unmatched to any gene: 17. CDR3: CASSSLPGTARVRANVLTF. The DNA of the CDR3 is TGTGCCAGCAGCTCCCTCCCCGGGACAGCCCGCGTTCGGGCCAACGTCCTGACTTTC.

The table lists this clonotype with a few counts. J is TRBJ2-7 and V is TRBV4-2; 8 bases are shared with TRBD2. This CDR3 has 15 residues. The V gene end was trimmed by 4 bases and the J gene end by 2 bases; junction bases not matched to a gene: 7. Germline values: CDR1 LGHNA, CDR2 YNFKEQ. The CDR3 DNA follows: TGTGCCAGCAGCCTCCAGCGGGAGCAAACCTACGAGCAGTACTTC. Amino acids: CASSLQREQTYEQYF.

CDR3 nucleotides: TGTGCCAGCAGCTCGACAGCCTGGCGGGAGGGCCGTGAGACCCAGTACTTC. Its protein product is CASSSTAWREGRETQYF. The chain uses TRBV7-8 and TRBJ2-5; 9 bases line up with TRBD2. In germline, CDR1 is SGHVS, CDR2 FQNEAQ. J gave up 5 bases and V 4 bases, and 14 bases lay outside the gene matches. The CDR3 is 17 residues long.

This clonotype was detected a few times. The chain joins TRBV20-1 to TRBJ2-7; the match to TRBD1 covers 7 bases. J gave up 3 bases and V 6 bases, and 8 bases lay outside the gene matches. Per germline, CDR1 DFQATT and CDR2 SNEGSKA (reference sequence). This CDR3 contains 13 residues. The CDR3 nucleotides are TGCAGTGCCAGATCGGGACAGATCTACGAGCAGTACTTC. Translating it yields CSARSGQIYEQYF.

This clonotype is a singleton in its sample. The chain recombines TRBV14 with TRBJ1-6, with TRBD1 matching over 9 bases. This CDR3 comprises 13 residues. J was trimmed by 14 bases and V by 4 bases; bases with no gene match: 6. Germline CDR1 reads SGHDN; CDR2 reads FVKESK. The CDR3 DNA is TGTGCCAGCAGCCCAGGGACAGGGAGGGCCCTCCACTTT. Translating gives CASSPGTGRALHF. Complete variable domain (other parts from reference TRBV14 and TRBJ1-6): EAGVTQFPSHSVIEKGQTVTLRCDPISGHDNLYWYRRVMGKEIKFLLHFVKESKQDESGMPNNRFLAERTGGTYSTLKVQPAELEDSGVYFCASSPGTGRALHFGNGTRLTVT.

The count of this clonotype is one. The chain employs TRBV20-1 and TRBJ1-2, with D hard to call. V gave up 2 bases and J gave up 14 bases, with 15 bases separating them. This CDR3 has 11 amino acids. Germline CDR1 reads DFQATT; CDR2 reads SNEGSKA (reference sequence). CDR3 region: CSARTTHGVTF. Here the CDR3 DNA reads TGCAGTGCTAGAACGACACATGGGGTAACCTTC.

This clonotype showed up just a few times. V usage is TRBV14 and J usage is TRBJ1-2; unclear D gene. V was clipped by 5 bases and J by 4 bases, with 8 bases between them. This CDR3 region has 12 residues. Germline values: CDR1 SGHDN, CDR2 FVKESK. Written as DNA, the CDR3 is TGTGCCAGCAGCACCGCGCGCTATGGCTACACCTTC. Its protein product is CASSTARYGYTF. The whole variable domain, remainder taken from reference TRBV14 and TRBJ1-2, is EAGVTQFPSHSVIEKGQTVTLRCDPISGHDNLYWYRRVMGKEIKFLLHFVKESKQDESGMPNNRFLAERTGGTYSTLKVQPAELEDSGVYFCASSTARYGYTFGSGTRLTVV.

This clonotype was counted only a few times. Germline and junction disagree at one end, which may indicate a read error. This chain joins TRBV7-7 and TRBJ2-5; 10 nucleotides match TRBD2. Germline-derived CDR1 and CDR2 are SSHAT and FNYEAQ (reference sequence). The CDR3 extends over 16 amino acids. CDR3 sequence reads: CASSPPGLASVETQYF. The CDR3 nucleotides read TGTGCTAGCAGCCCCCCGGGACTAGCGTCCGTTGAGACCCAGTACTTC.

The gene calls are TRBV3-1 and TRBJ2-1; TRBD2 is a possible D gene (5 bases). V dropped 2 bases and J dropped 1 base, with 12 bases sitting between them. The germline V gene has CDR1 LGHDT and CDR2 YNNKEL (reference sequence). CDR3 length: 16 residues. CDR3 sequence reads: CASSQFGVESYNEQFF. In DNA form, the CDR3 reads TGTGCCAGCAGCCAATTCGGGGTTGAGTCCTACAATGAGCAGTTCTTC.

The V gene is TRBV9, the J gene TRBJ2-1; TRBD2 aligns across 8 bases. This CDR3 contains 11 residues. The V and J ends lost 4 bases and 11 bases, in that order; junction bases with no gene match: 2. Germline CDR1 is SGDLS and CDR2 is YYNGEE. Here the CDR3 DNA reads TGTGCCAGCAGCACGGGGGGGAAGCAGTTCTTC. Protein: CASSTGGKQFF.

This clonotype occurred once. The chain links TRBV24-1 to TRBJ1-1; 12 nucleotides align to TRBD1. V lost 7 bases to trimming and J lost 5 bases; unmatched junction nucleotides: 10. The CDR3 has 16 amino acids. The germline V gene has CDR1 KGHDR and CDR2 SFDVKD. The CDR3, as DNA: TGTGCCACCAGACCCGGGACAGGGGGCCAGGGTACTGAAGCTTTCTTT. This codes for CATRPGTGGQGTEAFF.